The subject of this entry is one T cell receptor beta chain. Original processing methods: Scientists estimated how many nucleated cells there were by amplifying reference gene primers. Method: immunoSEQ multiplex PCR; TCRdb's copy keeps in-frame clones and lacks some. V, J and clone size are those of that table, while D and trimming were read from the DNA. Among about 67,000 clones, about nine tenths were seen once, and the ten largest hold 3.5% to 5%. The CDR3 has 14 residues. V gave up 6 bases and J gave up 9 bases; unmatched junction bases: 11. Per germline, CDR1 SNHLY and CDR2 FYNNEI. These data come from a study of blood T cell repertoires in COVID-19. The wider study: Acute and convalescent COVID-19 specimens originated in the United States, Italy and Spain.

The source is a man aged 50 to 59 with active COVID-19. Sequencing was done on a sample of peripheral blood. The J gene is TRBJ1-5, the V gene TRBV2, with 7 nucleotides matching TRBD1. This CDR3 is CASSGTVTLWPQHF. DNA of the CDR3: TGTGCCAGCAGCGGGACAGTGACGCTTTGGCCCCAGCATTTT.